This T cell receptor (beta chain) was identified in a study of blood T cell repertoires in COVID-19. This CDR3 is built from 13 residues. In germline, CDR1 is SNHLY, CDR2 FYNNEI. Between the trimmed V and J ends, which lost 9 bases and 3 bases, there was a span of 12 bases. Some clones are missing from TCRdb's copy, which holds only in-frame ones; the method was immunoSEQ multiplex PCR. The table includes about 90,000 clones, around 88% detected once. The sequenced sample was peripheral blood. V usage is TRBV2 and J usage is TRBJ1-5, with unresolved D. The clonotype comes from a man older than 75 with acute or convalescent COVID-19. This CDR3 is CASNSYSNQPQHF. CDR3 nucleotides: TGTGCCAGTAACAGTTACTCCAATCAGCCCCAGCATTTT.